These 9 T cell receptor beta chains share one sample of origin, sequenced in a study of shared clonotypes between healthy human individuals. Libraries were prepared by immunoSEQ multiplex PCR; TCRdb keeps only in-frame clonotypes and omits some of them. The repertoire holds some 2,500,000 clones, approximately 94% seen once, with about 0.38% in the top ten. The sample consisted of naive CD4+ T cells from PBMCs. Described subset: CD45RA+ positively selected. The receptors derive from a man aged 18 to 30 in good health. Some clones in this sample may be carry-over from other donors' samples.

The genes are TRBV6-5 and TRBJ2-5; TRBD2 matches at 9 bases. With the DNA end fitting TRBJ2-7 better, the J assignment may be wrong. The CDR3 spans 14 residues. The germline CDR1 and CDR2 sequences are MNHEY and SVGAGI. The CDR3 DNA sequence: TGTGCCAGCAGTCTAAGCGGGGGGCCCTACGAGCAGTACTTC. Protein sequence: CASSLSGGPYEQYF.

This clone was detected a few times. This chain joins TRBV18 and TRBJ1-1, with 7 bases aligning to TRBD1. Germline CDR1 is KGHSH and CDR2 is LQKENI. The J segment lost 5 bases and the V segment lost 5 bases, leaving 8 bases of the junction unmatched. CDR3 length: 14 residues. The CDR3 loop reads CASSESTGLTEAFF. Written as DNA, the CDR3 is TGTGCCAGCTCAGAATCGACAGGGTTGACTGAAGCTTTCTTT.

This chain connects TRBV5-8 to TRBJ1-5; D uncertain. This CDR3 spans 13 amino acids. Deletions cut 9 bases from V and 2 bases from J, with 12 bases between. Looked up from germline, CDR1 is SGHTS and CDR2 is YDEGEE. This CDR3 is CATGRYRNQPQHF. CDR3 DNA: TGTGCCACCGGGAGGTATCGCAATCAGCCCCAGCATTTT.

The V gene is TRBV7-2, the J gene TRBJ2-1; 9 nucleotides agree with TRBD1. V trimming: 2 bases; J trimming: 7 bases; junction bases outside the gene matches: 6. The CDR3 has 15 amino acids. The germline V gene has CDR1 SGHTA and CDR2 FQGNSA. The CDR3 sequence: CASSLFGTGINEQFF. For the CDR3, the DNA is TGTGCCAGCAGCTTATTTGGGACAGGGATAAATGAGCAGTTCTTC. Based on the CDR3 plus reference TRBV7-2 and TRBJ2-1, the full variable domain is GAGVSQSPSNKVTEKGKDVELRCDPISGHTALYWYRQSLGQGLEFLIYFQGNSAPDKSGLPSDRFSAERTGGSVSTLTIQRTQQEDSAVYLCASSLFGTGINEQFFGPGTRLTVL.

This clone appeared a few times. The J gene is TRBJ1-1, the V gene TRBV28; no definite D call. V was trimmed by 2 bases and J by 2 bases, leaving 9 bases between them. From germline, CDR1 is MDHEN and CDR2 SYDVKM. This CDR3 spans 14 amino acids. The CDR3 region is CASSLAQFNTEAFF. The CDR3 DNA follows: TGTGCCAGCAGTTTAGCACAGTTCAACACTGAAGCTTTCTTT.

The chain recombines TRBV6-5 with TRBJ2-7; unclear D gene. Germline CDR1 is MNHEY and CDR2 is SVGAGI. Trimming removed 4 bases from V and 9 bases from J, with 10 bases in between. The CDR3 is 11 amino acids. CDR3 nucleotides: TGTGCCAGCAGTTCCCCCTTGGGGCAGTACTTC. Its protein is CASSSPLGQYF.

The V and J genes are TRBV18 and TRBJ2-1; 7 positions match TRBD1. The V and J ends lost 3 bases and 7 bases, in that order; junction bases with no gene match: 9. The CDR3 is 15 residues long. The germline gives CDR1 KGHSH, CDR2 LQKENI. CDR3 sequence: CASSPSLTGTNEQFF. The CDR3 nucleotides read TGTGCCAGCTCACCTTCATTGACAGGGACAAATGAGCAGTTCTTC.

The chain carries TRBV9 and TRBJ2-7; D unclear. V gave up 3 bases and J gave up 6 bases, with 10 bases separating them. The CDR3 is made up of 12 amino acids. CDR1 is SGDLS, CDR2 YYNGEE, per germline. CDR3 loop: CASSGPEREQYF. CDR3 DNA sequence: TGTGCCAGCAGCGGGCCCGAGCGCGAGCAGTACTTC.

The gene calls are TRBV30 and TRBJ1-5; 7 positions agree with TRBD1. The germline gives CDR1 GTSNPN, CDR2 SVGIG (reference sequence). The CDR3 spans 12 residues. V lost 2 bases and J lost 9; bases outside the gene matches: 4. This CDR3 is CAWSNRGSPQHF. CDR3 DNA: TGTGCCTGGAGTAACAGGGGCTCGCCCCAGCATTTT.